This is a list of T cell receptor beta chains from one sample in a study of shared clonotypes between healthy human individuals. Here immunoSEQ multiplex PCR was the method, and the copy in TCRdb shows in-frame clones only, minus some. The sample has roughly 590,000 clones, roughly 96% seen once; the top ten hold about 0.11%. The sequencing input was naive CD8+ T cells sorted from blood. These receptors all come from a woman aged 25-40 years in good health. Both conserved end residues are part of each CDR3. The D gene is left open where the match is weak. Only part of the rows carry a size: once, few, many, or a class if the clone is expanded.

clone size | J gene | CDR3 length | V gene | D gene | CDR3 protein | CDR3 DNA
. | TRBJ2-5 | 17 | TRBV14 | . | CASSQGTNRAYQETQYF | TGTGCCAGCAGCCAAGGAACGAACAGGGCATACCAAGAGACCCAGTACTTC
. | TRBJ1-6 | 14 | TRBV7-2 | . | CASSLPRGGSPLHF | TGTGCCAGCAGCCTGCCGCGAGGGGGGTCACCCCTCCACTTT
. | TRBJ2-1 | 13 | TRBV15 | . | CATRLTEGREQFF | TGTGCCACCAGACTCACGGAAGGTCGGGAGCAGTTCTTC
. | TRBJ2-3 | 13 | TRBV6-6 | . | CASSAVAADTQYF | TGTGCCAGCAGCGCCGTAGCGGCAGATACGCAGTATTTT
. | TRBJ2-7 | 14 | TRBV19 | TRBD1 | CASSSPDRVHEQYF | TGTGCCAGTAGTTCCCCTGACAGGGTCCACGAGCAGTACTTC
. | TRBJ2-1 | 16 | TRBV30 | TRBD1 | CAWSGPTGSSDNEQFF | TGTGCCTGGAGTGGACCGACAGGGAGTAGTGACAATGAGCAGTTCTTC
. | TRBJ2-7 | 16 | TRBV15 | TRBD1 | CATSRDSGQGVYEQYF | TGTGCCACCAGCAGAGATTCGGGACAGGGAGTTTACGAGCAGTACTTC
. | TRBJ2-7 | 16 | TRBV5-1 | TRBD2 | CASSLTSSGRGVEQYF | TGCGCCAGCAGCTTAACGTCTAGCGGGAGGGGTGTGGAGCAGTACTTC
. | TRBJ2-7 | 14 | TRBV5-4 | TRBD2 | CASSVSGSSYEQYF | TGTGCCAGCAGCGTCAGCGGGAGCTCCTACGAGCAGTACTTC
. | TRBJ1-1 | 13 | TRBV7-9 | . | CASSSWGKNEAFF | TGTGCCAGCAGCTCATGGGGGAAAAATGAAGCTTTCTTT
. | TRBJ2-2 | 19 | TRBV19 | TRBD2 | CASSPSTGLAGGLTGELFF | TGTGCCAGTAGTCCGAGCACGGGACTAGCGGGAGGATTAACCGGGGAGCTGTTTTTT
. | TRBJ2-1 | 15 | TRBV30 | TRBD2 | CAWSAGTSMTNEQFF | TGTGCCTGGAGTGCCGGGACTAGTATGACCAATGAGCAGTTCTTC
. | TRBJ2-5 | 17 | TRBV13 | TRBD2 | CASSLGLAGGNQETQYF | TGTGCCAGCAGCTTGGGACTAGCGGGAGGGAACCAAGAGACCCAGTACTTC
once | TRBJ2-7 | 12 | TRBV11-2 | . | CASSPQGYEQYF | TGTGCCAGCAGCCCACAGGGCTACGAGCAGTACTTC
. | TRBJ2-1 | 15 | TRBV10-3 | TRBD2 | CAISEDPTSDYEQFF | TGTGCCATCAGTGAGGACCCGACTAGCGATTATGAGCAGTTCTTC
. | TRBJ2-3 | 14 | TRBV29-1 | TRBD2 | CSATPAGEVDTQYF | TGCAGCGCAACACCAGCGGGAGAAGTAGATACGCAGTATTTT
. | TRBJ2-1 | 16 | TRBV7-6 | TRBD2 | CASSPGGSAGGTEQFF | TGTGCCAGCAGCCCGGGGGGGTCAGCGGGAGGCACTGAGCAGTTCTTC
. | TRBJ2-5 | 13 | TRBV21-1 | . | CASSKAPQETQYF | TGTGCCAGCAGCAAAGCGCCTCAAGAGACCCAGTACTTC
. | TRBJ1-1 | 14 | TRBV2 | . | CASSVFALNTEAFF | TGTGCCAGCAGTGTTTTTGCATTGAACACTGAAGCTTTCTTT
. | TRBJ2-2 | 13 | TRBV29-1 | . | CSAQGVAYGELFF | TGCAGCGCACAGGGCGTCGCTTACGGGGAGCTGTTTTTT
. | TRBJ2-1 | 16 | TRBV5-1 | TRBD2 | CASSPLGLANVNEQFF | TGCGCCAGCAGCCCTCTGGGACTAGCAAATGTCAATGAGCAGTTCTTC
. | TRBJ1-1 | 14 | TRBV6-5 | TRBD1 | CASSEQGSGTEAFF | TGTGCCAGCAGTGAACAGGGGTCGGGCACTGAAGCTTTCTTT
once | TRBJ2-1 | 15 | TRBV6-1 | TRBD1 | CASSYSTGVGYEQFF | TGTGCCAGCTCTTATTCGACAGGGGTCGGCTATGAGCAGTTCTTC
. | TRBJ2-3 | 15 | TRBV5-4 | TRBD2 | CASSLAGLATDTQYF | TGTGCCAGCAGCTTGGCGGGACTAGCCACAGATACGCAGTATTTT
. | TRBJ2-2 | 16 | TRBV2 | TRBD2 | CASSRLAGGNTGELFF | TGTGCCAGCAGTAGACTAGCGGGAGGGAACACCGGGGAGCTGTTTTTT
. | TRBJ2-1 | 14 | TRBV9 | . | CASSVWDGDNEQFF | TGTGCCAGCAGCGTATGGGACGGAGACAATGAGCAGTTCTTC
. | TRBJ1-2 | 18 | TRBV28 | . | CASSSDKAGNFFNYGYTF | TGTGCCAGCAGTTCTGACAAAGCAGGGAACTTCTTCAACTATGGCTACACCTTC
. | TRBJ2-3 | 15 | TRBV6-1 | TRBD2 | CASRPTSGRTDTQYF | TGTGCCAGCAGGCCTACTAGCGGACGAACAGATACGCAGTATTTT
. | TRBJ2-1 | 17 | TRBV10-1 | . | CASHHDPCPGSYNEQFF | TGCGCCAGCCACCACGATCCGTGTCCCGGCTCCTACAATGAGCAGTTCTTC
. | TRBJ1-1 | 14 | TRBV15 | . | CATSRGGEDTEAFF | TGTGCCACCAGCAGAGGGGGAGAGGACACTGAAGCTTTCTTT
. | TRBJ1-2 | 15 | TRBV12-5 | TRBD1 | CASGLAGQGYYGYTF | TGTGCTAGTGGTTTGGCGGGACAGGGGTACTATGGCTACACCTTC
. | TRBJ2-5 | 14 | TRBV9 | TRBD2 | CASSVETSEETQYF | TGTGCCAGCAGCGTAGAGACTAGCGAAGAGACCCAGTACTTC
. | TRBJ2-7 | 13 | TRBV5-1 | . | CASSLEAAYEQYF | TGCGCCAGCAGCTTAGAAGCGGCCTACGAGCAGTACTTC
. | TRBJ2-3 | 16 | TRBV4-2 | . | CASSDDYDESTDTQYF | TGTGCCAGCAGCGACGACTACGACGAAAGCACAGATACGCAGTATTTT
once | TRBJ1-1 | 14 | TRBV27 | . | CASRRGGPNTEAFF | TGTGCCAGCCGACGGGGGGGCCCGAACACTGAAGCTTTCTTT
. | TRBJ2-3 | 17 | TRBV10-1 | TRBD2 | CASSEKKGLAGGDTQYF | TGCGCCAGCAGTGAGAAAAAGGGACTAGCGGGAGGCGATACGCAGTATTTT
. | TRBJ1-2 | 15 | TRBV7-9 | . | CASSLVSGEHYGYTF | TGTGCCAGCAGCTTAGTTTCGGGGGAACACTATGGCTACACCTTC
. | TRBJ1-5 | 16 | TRBV6-1 | . | CASSDTAAAINQPQHF | TGTGCCAGCAGTGATACAGCGGCGGCGATCAATCAGCCCCAGCATTTT
. | TRBJ2-7 | 15 | TRBV2 | TRBD1 | CASSDLVGQGDEQYF | TGTGCCAGCAGTGATCTGGTAGGACAGGGTGACGAGCAGTACTTC
. | TRBJ2-3 | 13 | TRBV28 | . | CASSVASTDTQYF | TGTGCCAGCAGTGTTGCTAGCACAGATACGCAGTATTTT